A single sample gave rise to the 9 T cell receptor beta chains below, sequenced in a study of CD8 T cells in ankylosing spondylitis (dated by TCRdb to 2016 to 2017). Library preparation employed 5' RACE. TCRdb lists the instrument as Illumina HiSeq 2500. Through fastp at Q25 and MiXCR, TCRdb rebuilt clones from the public reads, retaining in-frame beta chains. Under each unique CDR3 protein, matching rows form one entry showing the most common genes and DNA. For this sample there are 100,000 to 150,000 distinct CDR3 sequences; around 7% appear just once. Clones ranked in the top ten supply more than 9% of the sample. Material: blood, either unsorted or a sorted T cell fraction (not recorded which). These receptors came from a male donor with ankylosing spondylitis or in good health (not recorded which).

This clonotype was seen at least ten times. This chain connects TRBV10-3 to TRBJ2-6, with TRBD1 matching over 9 bases. This CDR3 has 17 amino acids. CDR1 ENHRY and CDR2 SYGVKD come from the germline V gene. Unmatched junction bases numbered 9, after V lost 5 bases and J lost 4 bases. The CDR3 nucleotides read TGTGCCATCAGTCGGACAGGGGAAAGTTCCGGGGCCAACGTCCTGACTTTC. Its translation is CAISRTGESSGANVLTF.

This clonotype has at least ten counts. The rearrangement uses TRBV7-2 and TRBJ1-2; D remains ambiguous. The germline V gene encodes CDR1 SGHTA and CDR2 FQGNSA. The CDR3 contains 14 residues. The V end lost 3 bases, the J end lost 7 bases, and 15 bases lay between the germline ends. Here the CDR3 reads CASSFGPNIAGYTF. The CDR3 nucleotides read TGTGCCAGCAGCTTTGGGCCTAACATCGCTGGCTACACCTTC.

This clonotype appeared many times. The chain has TRBV15 and TRBJ2-7; possibly TRBD2 for D (5 bases). The germline gives CDR1 LNHNV, CDR2 YYDKDF (reference sequence). CDR3 length: 17 residues. V dropped 0 bases and J dropped 6 bases, with 21 bases sitting between them. This CDR3 is CATSRDLQDFPFGEQYF. CDR3 DNA: TGTGCCACCAGCAGAGATCTGCAGGACTTTCCTTTTGGCGAGCAGTACTTC.

This clonotype has at least ten counts. The chain recombines TRBV6-1 with TRBJ2-2; possibly TRBD2 for D (6 bases). CDR1 and CDR2 (germline): MNHNS, SASEGT. V was trimmed by 3 bases and J by 5 bases, leaving 10 bases between them. This CDR3 is 14 amino acids long. The DNA for the CDR3 is TGTGCCAGCAGTGAGGAGGGTGGAACCGGGGAGCTGTTTTTT. The encoded protein is CASSEEGGTGELFF.

In its sample, this clonotype was seen many times. This chain joins TRBV28 and TRBJ2-7, with D perhaps matching TRBD2 (6 bases). Germline V CDR1 and CDR2: MDHEN, SYDVKM. The CDR3 has 14 amino acids. V was trimmed by 7 bases and J by 7 bases, leaving 20 bases between them. CDR3 sequence: CASTDRREADEQYF. In DNA, the CDR3 is TGTGCCAGCACCGACCGCAGGGAGGCCGATGAGCAGTACTTC.

This clonotype has a count of ten or more. Here the CDR3 reads CASAKDSLTGELFF. The CDR3 bases are TGTGCCAGTGCGAAGGACAGCTTGACCGGGGAGCTGTTTTTT. The chain uses TRBV2 and TRBJ2-2; TRBD1 might be the D (6 bases). Trimming took 9 bases from V and 5 from J, leaving 16 bases between them. This CDR3 comprises 14 residues. Per germline, CDR1 SNHLY and CDR2 FYNNEI.

The rearrangement uses TRBV24-1 and TRBJ2-1; D is ambiguous. This CDR3 has 12 residues. The germline V and J ends were trimmed by 4 bases and 7 bases, with 7 bases remaining between them. Per germline, CDR1 KGHDR and CDR2 SFDVKD. This CDR3 reads CATSDLRNEQFF. The CDR3 bases are TGTGCCACCAGTGACCTGAGGAATGAGCAGTTCTTC.

This clonotype was seen a few times. This sequence joins TRBV12-3 or TRBV12-4 and TRBJ2-7, with D perhaps matching TRBD2 (5 bases). V was cut by 7 bases and J by 6 bases, with 13 bases left in between. This CDR3 is built from 12 residues. The CDR3 DNA follows: TGTGCCAGCAATGGGAGAGTGGGCGAGCAGTACTTC. Protein product: CASNGRVGEQYF.

This clonotype occurred many times. The CDR3 loop reads CASRTTLNTEAFF. The DNA of the CDR3 is TGTGCCAGCCGAACCACCTTGAACACTGAAGCTTTCTTT. The chain has TRBV12-3 or TRBV12-4 and TRBJ1-1; no reliable D call. This CDR3 has 13 amino acids. V was cut by 8 bases and J by 0 bases, with 10 bases left in between.